This is a list of T cell receptor beta chains from one sample in a study of T cell changes during pregnancy in multiple sclerosis. Assay: immunoSEQ multiplex PCR; the TCRdb copy retains only in-frame clones and omits some. Counted here are tens of thousands of clones, more than 80% occurring once; the ten biggest clones make up around 0.22%. Sample: CD4+ T cells from peripheral blood mononuclear cells, taken before pregnancy. These TCRs come from a female donor with multiple sclerosis, enrolled in a pregnancy study. CDR3s include the opening cysteine and the closing phenylalanine or tryptophan. D genes are given only for firm matches. Not every row has a clone size; where given, it reads once, few, many or a size class.

>few|TRBV2|TRBD1|TRBJ1-1
CASSVTGGVNTEAFF
TGTGCCAGCAGTGTGACAGGGGGCGTGAACACTGAAGCTTTCTTT
>-|TRBV6-1|TRBD2|TRBJ2-5
CASSVTSGRGETQYF
TGTGCCAGCAGTGTGACTAGCGGGAGGGGGGAGACCCAGTACTTC
>-|TRBV4-1|TRBD1|TRBJ1-2
CASSQGQGANYGYTF
TGCGCCAGCAGCCAGGGACAGGGGGCAAACTATGGCTACACCTTC
>-|TRBV5-5|TRBD2|TRBJ2-1
CASSPRLAGEDEQFF
TGTGCCAGCAGCCCCAGACTAGCGGGAGAGGATGAGCAGTTCTTC
>-|TRBV7-2|TRBD1|TRBJ2-5
CASSLAPQGQETQYF
TGTGCCAGCAGCTTAGCGCCACAGGGGCAAGAGACCCAGTACTTC
>-|TRBV13|-|TRBJ2-5
CASSRRGWGEETQYF
TGTGCCAGCAGCCGCCGGGGGTGGGGCGAAGAGACCCAGTACTTC
>-|TRBV27|-|TRBJ1-2
CASSLSRGDNGYTF
TGTGCCAGCAGTTTATCGCGGGGGGATAATGGCTACACCTTC
>-|TRBV5-6|-|TRBJ1-2
CASSLVTGLRVDYGYTF
TGTGCCAGCAGCTTGGTGACAGGACTTAGAGTCGACTATGGCTACACCTTC
>once|TRBV5-1|TRBD2|TRBJ2-7
CASSLVTGRGNEQYF
TGCGCCAGCAGCTTGGTGACCGGGCGGGGGAACGAGCAGTACTTC
>-|TRBV2|-|TRBJ2-7
CASSVLYEQYF
TGTGCCAGCAGTGTGTTATACGAGCAGTACTTC
>-|TRBV19|-|TRBJ2-7
CASSASEVPYEQYF
TGTGCCAGTAGCGCCTCAGAAGTACCCTACGAGCAGTACTTC
>-|TRBV5-4|-|TRBJ2-3
CASSEEGTDTQYF
TGTGCCAGCAGCGAGGAGGGGACGGATACGCAGTATTTT
>-|TRBV18|TRBD1|TRBJ2-5
CASSQDRVGETQYF
TGTGCCAGCTCACAGGACAGGGTTGGGGAGACCCAGTACTTC
>-|TRBV28|TRBD2|TRBJ2-2
CATAGEVTGELFF
TGTGCCACCGCGGGAGAAGTTACCGGGGAGCTGTTTTTT
>-|TRBV9|-|TRBJ1-2
CASSVERSGYGYTF
TGTGCCAGCAGCGTAGAGAGGTCTGGCTATGGCTACACCTTC
>-|TRBV10-3|TRBD1|TRBJ2-2
CAIRGQGSNTGELFF
TGTGCCATCAGGGGACAGGGCTCGAACACCGGGGAGCTGTTTTTT
>-|TRBV11-3|-|TRBJ1-1
CASSLTGNMNTEAFF
TGTGCCAGCAGCTTAACAGGAAATATGAACACTGAAGCTTTCTTT
>-|TRBV27|-|TRBJ2-7
CASSLEQGTYEQYF
TGTGCCAGCAGTTTAGAACAGGGAACCTACGAGCAGTACTTC
>-|TRBV9|-|TRBJ1-1
CASSRVNTEAFF
TGTGCCAGCAGCCGAGTGAACACTGAAGCTTTCTTT
>-|TRBV9|-|TRBJ2-3
CASSVAYTDTQYF
TGTGCCAGCAGCGTAGCCTACACAGATACGCAGTATTTT
>-|TRBV29-1|TRBD2|TRBJ2-1
CSVPGLAYNEQFF
TGCAGCGTGCCGGGACTAGCGTACAATGAGCAGTTCTTC
>-|TRBV28|-|TRBJ2-2
CASSSPGATGELFF
TGTGCCAGCAGTTCCCCCGGAGCCACCGGGGAGCTGTTTTTT
>-|TRBV27|TRBD1|TRBJ1-2
CASSPYRGASKNYGYTF
TGTGCCAGCAGTCCGTACAGGGGCGCGTCGAAGAACTATGGCTACACCTTC
>-|TRBV5-6|TRBD1|TRBJ1-1
CASRLRQGKATEAFF
TGTGCCAGCAGGCTCAGACAGGGAAAGGCGACTGAAGCTTTCTTT
>once|TRBV5-8|-|TRBJ2-5
CASSRLGETQYF
TGTGCCAGCAGCCGACTAGGGGAGACCCAGTACTTC
>-|TRBV9|-|TRBJ1-1
CASSFTGDSEAFF
TGTGCCAGCAGCTTCACAGGTGACTCTGAAGCTTTCTTT
>-|TRBV5-6|TRBD1|TRBJ1-5
CASSLGQGEKPQHF
TGTGCCAGCAGCTTGGGACAGGGAGAAAAGCCCCAGCATTTT
>-|TRBV5-1|-|TRBJ1-2
CASSLAGRADYGYTF
TGCGCCAGCAGCTTGGCGGGCAGGGCGGACTATGGCTACACCTTC
>-|TRBV19|TRBD1|TRBJ2-7
CASSVTGAIGEQYF
TGTGCCAGTAGTGTGACAGGGGCCATCGGCGAGCAGTACTTC
>-|TRBV7-2|TRBD2|TRBJ2-1
CASSLGTSGNSYNEQFF
TGTGCCAGCAGCTTAGGGACTAGCGGTAACTCCTACAATGAGCAGTTCTTC
>-|TRBV28|TRBD1|TRBJ1-3
CASSYGQGVSGNTIYF
TGTGCCAGCAGTTATGGACAGGGGGTCTCTGGAAACACCATATATTTT
>-|TRBV6-1|TRBD1|TRBJ2-7
CASSETGQGHEQYF
TGTGCCAGCAGTGAAACCGGACAGGGCCACGAGCAGTACTTC
>-|TRBV5-1|TRBD1|TRBJ2-7
CASSPGTGGPYEQYF
TGCGCCAGCAGCCCGGGGACAGGGGGCCCCTACGAGCAGTACTTC
>-|TRBV7-3|-|TRBJ2-3
CASSLLGGRGTDTQYF
TGTGCCAGCAGCTTACTCGGGGGGCGAGGCACAGATACGCAGTATTTT
>-|TRBV6-5|TRBD2|TRBJ2-7
CASSSVTSGGRYEQYF
TGTGCCAGCAGTTCCGTAACTAGCGGGGGACGCTACGAGCAGTACTTC
>-|TRBV7-9|TRBD1|TRBJ1-2
CASSLMLTGGVGYTF
TGTGCCAGCAGCTTAATGTTAACAGGGGGCGTGGGCTACACCTTC
>-|TRBV15|-|TRBJ1-2
CATSRLDGEGGYTF
TGTGCCACCAGCAGATTGGACGGGGAAGGTGGCTACACCTTC
>once|TRBV30|TRBD1|TRBJ1-1
CAWSVKTGWNTEAFF
TGTGCCTGGAGTGTCAAGACAGGGTGGAACACTGAAGCTTTCTTT
>-|TRBV29-1|TRBD2|TRBJ2-3
CSVGGLAGGDMQYF
TGCAGCGTAGGAGGACTAGCGGGAGGGGATATGCAGTATTTT
>-|TRBV5-1|-|TRBJ2-1
CATLDRYNEQFF
TGCGCCACCTTGGACAGATACAATGAGCAGTTCTTC
>-|TRBV18|TRBD2|TRBJ2-1
CASSPESAGGFYNEQFF
TGTGCCAGCTCACCGGAAAGCGCGGGAGGATTTTACAATGAGCAGTTCTTC
>-|TRBV5-4|TRBD2|TRBJ2-1
CASSLRGLAGVQDNEQFF
TGTGCCAGCAGCTTGCGCGGACTAGCGGGAGTTCAAGACAATGAGCAGTTCTTC
>-|TRBV18|-|TRBJ2-1
CASSPRQGGEVSAGEQFF
TGTGCCAGCTCACCTCGGCAGGGGGGTGAGGTTTCGGCGGGAGAGCAGTTCTTC
>-|TRBV28|TRBD2|TRBJ2-1
CASWLRAGRYNEQFF
TGTGCCAGCTGGCTAAGAGCGGGACGCTACAATGAGCAGTTCTTC
>once|TRBV6-6|-|TRBJ2-3
CASSPGGTDTQYF
TGTGCCAGCAGCCCAGGGGGCACAGATACGCAGTATTTT
>once|TRBV10-3|TRBD2|TRBJ2-3
CATAGTSGGGSDTQYF
TGTGCCACCGCCGGGACTAGCGGGGGGGGATCAGATACGCAGTATTTT
>-|TRBV11-2|-|TRBJ1-6
CASSLGGGGNSPLHF
TGTGCCAGCAGCCTAGGCGGGGGAGGCAATTCACCCCTCCACTTT
>-|TRBV7-2|-|TRBJ1-5
CASSLREVQPQHF
TGTGCCAGCAGCTTAAGAGAGGTGCAGCCCCAGCATTTT
>-|TRBV10-3|-|TRBJ1-5
CAISERREEQPQHF
TGTGCCATCAGTGAGCGTCGGGAAGAACAGCCCCAGCATTTT
>-|TRBV28|-|TRBJ2-7
CASNGQKKAEQYF
TGTGCCAGCAACGGACAGAAAAAAGCCGAGCAGTACTTC
>-|TRBV6-1|-|TRBJ2-1
CASSEATVSYNEQFF
TGTGCCAGCAGTGAAGCTACAGTCTCCTACAATGAGCAGTTCTTC
>-|TRBV28|-|TRBJ1-2
CASTSGINYGYTF
TGTGCCAGCACCTCGGGGATTAACTATGGCTACACCTTC
>-|TRBV27|-|TRBJ2-1
CASSLRDPSYNEQFF
TGTGCCAGCAGTTTGAGGGATCCCTCCTACAATGAGCAGTTCTTC
>-|TRBV27|-|TRBJ1-1
CASRVISVLGKNTEAFF
TGTGCCAGCAGGGTAATTTCAGTACTGGGCAAGAACACTGAAGCTTTCTTT
>-|TRBV4-2|TRBD1|TRBJ2-2
CASSQPDRDTGELFF
TGTGCCAGCAGCCAACCAGACAGGGACACCGGGGAGCTGTTTTTT
>-|TRBV5-1|-|TRBJ1-5
CASSLGGRGQPQHF
TGCGCCAGCAGCTTGGGCGGGCGGGGTCAGCCCCAGCATTTT
>-|TRBV9|-|TRBJ1-1
CASSVDGVLRAFF
TGTGCCAGCAGCGTAGACGGGGTATTGAGGGCTTTCTTT
>-|TRBV27|-|TRBJ2-2
CASSLWAGTNTGELFF
TGTGCCAGCAGTTTATGGGCGGGGACCAACACCGGGGAGCTGTTTTTT
>once|TRBV6-5|TRBD1|TRBJ1-2
CASRLTGGDNYGYTF
TGTGCCAGCAGACTTACAGGGGGCGATAACTATGGCTACACCTTC
>-|TRBV9|TRBD2|TRBJ2-1
CASSVRLAGANEQFF
TGTGCCAGCAGCGTTCGTTTAGCGGGAGCAAATGAGCAGTTCTTC